This T cell receptor (beta chain) was documented in a study of T cells after yellow fever vaccination. TCRdb re-analysed the 5' RACE reads in MiXCR, keeping a single row per CDR3 protein. The table lists around 250,000 distinct CDR3 sequences, about 5.2% of them singletons. Germline V lookup: CDR1 DFQATT, CDR2 SNEGSKA (reference sequence). The CDR3 extends over 15 amino acids. V lost 3 bases and J 5 bases, leaving 19 bases between the germline ends. Points on this clonotype: Its antigen is not identified.

Findings and limits, study-wide: The booster saw the reappearance of most primary-vaccination clones (96% CD4, around 88% CD8).

V gene TRBV20-1 combines with J gene TRBJ1-1, with unresolved D. This TCR was recovered from a man aged 18 to 29 who received the YFV17D yellow fever vaccine. Sequencing was performed on CD4+ T cells sorted from PBMCs, taken on the day of the yellow fever booster vaccination. The CDR3 region is CSARDFRGEDTEAFF. The CDR3 nucleotides read TGCAGTGCTAGGGACTTTCGGGGTGAGGATACTGAAGCTTTCTTT.